This is a list of T cell receptor beta chains from one sample in a study of blood T cells in healthy people across ages. TCRdb called the 5' RACE reads again in MiXCR, with one record for every CDR3 protein. The sample has fewer than 600,000 distinct CDR3 sequences, around a quarter seen once. These data were also filed under a second study, of T cells of mothers and their children.

Sequenced input: blood. The receptor set was obtained from a boy aged 2 to 10 in good health. Both conserved end residues are part of each CDR3. The D gene is left open where the match is weak. Clone size is stated in some rows and not others, as once, few, many or a class when expanded.

v_call	d_call	j_call	clone_size	cdr3_aa	cdr3_nt
TRBV5-6	TRBD1	TRBJ2-7	.	CASSTGTVSYEQYF	TGTGCCAGCAGCACCGGGACAGTCTCCTACGAGCAGTACTTC
TRBV12-3/TRBV12-4	.	TRBJ1-4	.	CASGTNVEKLFF	TGTGCCAGCGGGACGAACGTCGAAAAACTGTTTTTT
TRBV19	TRBD2	TRBJ2-1	.	CASSIASGGAKNEQFF	TGTGCCAGTAGTATAGCTAGCGGGGGGGCAAAGAATGAGCAGTTCTTC
TRBV6-6	TRBD1	TRBJ1-4	.	CASSYWTGVKLFF	TGTGCCAGCAGTTACTGGACAGGGGTAAAACTGTTTTTT
TRBV2	TRBD2	TRBJ2-5	.	CASSDGGAQETQYF	TGTGCCAGCAGTGACGGGGGGGCCCAAGAGACCCAGTACTTC
TRBV10-3	.	TRBJ2-7	many	CAIRDLTEQYF	TGTGCCATCAGGGACCTAACCGAGCAGTACTTC
TRBV12-3/TRBV12-4	.	TRBJ1-1	.	CASGSRVAMNTEAFF	TGTGCCAGCGGTTCCAGGGTGGCGATGAACACTGAAGCTTTCTTT
TRBV2	.	TRBJ2-2	few	CASSEGDRPGELFF	TGTGCCAGCAGTGAAGGTGACCGTCCCGGGGAGCTGTTTTTT
TRBV12-5	.	TRBJ2-1	.	CASREGGYNEQFF	TGTGCTAGTCGCGAGGGGGGGTACAATGAGCAGTTCTTC
TRBV27	TRBD1	TRBJ2-7	.	CASSLNSGQGLYEQYF	TGTGCCAGCAGTTTAAATAGCGGACAGGGACTCTACGAGCAGTACTTC
TRBV4-2	TRBD2	TRBJ2-5	.	CASSLTSGAETQYF	TGTGCCAGCAGCTTGACTAGCGGGGCTGAGACCCAGTACTTC
TRBV4-2	TRBD2	TRBJ2-7	.	CASSQDSLRGGDSYEQYF	TGTGCCAGCAGCCAGGATTCTCTCCGCGGGGGAGATTCCTACGAGCAGTACTTC
TRBV10-2	.	TRBJ2-2	many	CASSRDISNTGELFF	TGCGCCAGCAGCCGGGACATCTCGAACACCGGGGAGCTGTTTTTT
TRBV7-2	TRBD2	TRBJ2-3	.	CASRKSLAGGTDTQYF	TGTGCCAGCAGAAAATCACTAGCGGGTGGCACAGATACGCAGTATTTT
TRBV12-3/TRBV12-4	.	TRBJ2-1	.	CASSPGLGSYNEQFF	TGTGCCAGCAGTCCCGGACTGGGTTCCTACAATGAGCAGTTCTTC